The rows below give T cell receptor beta chains drawn from one sample of a study of T-cell reconstitution after alpha-beta-depleted transplantation in children. TCRdb analysed the PCR reads with MiXCR anew, one entry per CDR3 protein. The sample lists approximately 650,000 distinct CDR3 sequences, about an eighth seen once, with around 0.76% in the top ten. The sample was PBMCs, taken before TCRalphabeta/CD19-depleted stem cell transplant. The source of these receptors is a girl between 2 and 10 years old with congenital amegakaryocytic thrombocytopenia, due to receive a stem cell transplant. The CDR3 runs from the conserved cysteine through the conserved F or W. The D gene is left open where the match is weak. Clone size is not always given. Where it is, it says once, few, many or a class for expanded clones.

V	J	D	size	CDR3	DNA
TRBV5-1	TRBJ2-1	.	many	CASSLRSSYNEQFF	TGCGCCAGCAGCTTACGGAGCTCCTACAATGAGCAGTTCTTC
TRBV19	TRBJ2-5	TRBD2	.	CASSKLAGEETQYF	TGTGCCAGTAGCAAGCTAGCGGGAGAAGAGACCCAGTACTTC
TRBV6-4	TRBJ2-1	TRBD2	few	CASSPFGGVKYNEQFF	TGTGCCAGCAGCCCTTTCGGGGGGGTGAAATACAATGAGCAGTTCTTC
TRBV15	TRBJ2-1	.	few	CATSRTREDNEQFF	TGTGCCACCAGCAGGACTAGGGAAGACAATGAGCAGTTCTTC
TRBV11-2	TRBJ2-7	.	many	CASSQIAFPYEQYF	TGTGCCAGCAGCCAAATAGCCTTCCCCTACGAGCAGTACTTC
TRBV12-3/TRBV12-4	TRBJ1-5	.	many	CASTTGGTQHF	TGTGCCAGCACCACCGGAGGGACCCAGCATTTT
TRBV20-1	TRBJ2-3	TRBD2	many	CSAPGLGGVGTDTQYF	TGCAGTGCTCCGGGACTAGGTGGGGTAGGCACAGATACGCAGTATTTT
TRBV12-3/TRBV12-4	TRBJ2-7	.	.	CASTPTRRGVQYF	TGTGCCAGCACCCCCACGCGACGGGGTGTGCAGTACTTC
TRBV12-3/TRBV12-4	TRBJ2-5	.	.	CASRHNRAQETQYF	TGTGCCAGCAGGCACAACAGGGCTCAAGAGACCCAGTACTTC
TRBV20-1	TRBJ2-7	.	many	CSASVSVAGEQYF	TGCAGTGCTAGTGTTAGCGTCGCGGGCGAGCAGTACTTC
TRBV20-1	TRBJ1-6	.	many	CSALDRADNSPLHF	TGCAGTGCTCTTGACAGAGCTGATAATTCACCCCTCCACTTT
TRBV5-1	TRBJ2-7	.	.	CASSLDSFDAYEQYF	TGCGCCAGCAGCCTGGACTCCTTTGATGCCTACGAGCAGTACTTC
TRBV20-1	TRBJ1-4	.	many	CSVSRSRNEKLFF	TGCAGTGTCTCCCGGAGTAGGAATGAAAAACTGTTTTTT
TRBV7-2	TRBJ2-3	TRBD2	.	CASSLLLAPDTQYF	TGTGCCAGCAGCTTATTACTAGCGCCAGATACGCAGTATTTT
TRBV27	TRBJ2-1	.	many	CASSFIFVSGYNEQFF	TGTGCCAGCAGTTTCATTTTTGTTAGCGGCTACAATGAGCAGTTCTTC
TRBV30	TRBJ2-4	.	few	CAWSETAKLAKNIQYF	TGTGCCTGGAGTGAGACCGCTAAACTAGCCAAAAACATTCAGTACTTC
TRBV19	TRBJ2-7	.	.	CASSAAALYEQYF	TGTGCCAGCTCAGCGGCAGCCTTGTACGAGCAGTACTTC
TRBV20-1	TRBJ2-1	TRBD2	.	CSARDLWTSDITRSSYNEQFF	TGCAGTGCTAGAGATCTGTGGACTAGCGATATAACGAGGAGCTCCTACAATGAGCAGTTCTTC
TRBV7-9	TRBJ2-3	.	.	CASSILQFEASTDTQYF	TGTGCCAGCAGCATCCTACAATTCGAGGCCTCCACAGATACGCAGTATTTT
TRBV6-5	TRBJ2-7	TRBD1	many	CASSYSRTGGARTYEQYF	TGTGCCAGCAGTTACTCTAGGACAGGGGGTGCCCGCACCTACGAGCAGTACTTC
TRBV20-1	TRBJ2-3	TRBD2	few	CSAKFLAGLMQYF	TGCAGTGCTAAATTCTTAGCGGGCCTTATGCAGTATTTT
TRBV20-1	TRBJ2-1	.	few	CSARVKSGTLYNEQFF	TGCAGTGCTAGAGTAAAGTCCGGGACTCTCTACAATGAGCAGTTCTTC
TRBV12-3/TRBV12-4	TRBJ2-5	TRBD2	few	CASTPPPLAGASVLYF	TGTGCCAGCACACCTCCGCCTCTAGCGGGAGCTTCAGTGTTGTACTTC
TRBV2	TRBJ2-7	.	.	CASSRAQWRLTYEQYF	TGTGCCAGCAGTAGAGCGCAGTGGCGGTTAACCTACGAGCAGTACTTC
TRBV5-1	TRBJ2-7	.	.	CASSYLPGAPMDEQYF	TGCGCCAGCAGCTACCTCCCGGGGGCACCCATGGACGAGCAGTACTTC
TRBV5-1	TRBJ2-1	TRBD2	many	CASSPGLGRNEQFF	TGCGCCAGCAGCCCGGGACTAGGGAGGAATGAGCAGTTCTTC
TRBV28	TRBJ2-7	.	few	CASSPASGVPTYEQYF	TGTGCCAGCAGTCCAGCCTCCGGGGTGCCTACCTACGAGCAGTACTTC
TRBV3-1	TRBJ2-7	TRBD2	.	CASTGLAGKNEQYF	TGTGCCAGCACAGGACTAGCGGGAAAGAACGAGCAGTACTTC
TRBV3-1	TRBJ2-7	.	many	CASSQGRDEQYF	TGTGCCAGCAGCCAAGGGCGCGACGAGCAGTACTTC
TRBV5-1	TRBJ2-1	.	few	CASSQQKPQVRYNEQFF	TGCGCCAGCAGCCAACAGAAGCCTCAGGTGCGGTACAATGAGCAGTTCTTC
TRBV12-3/TRBV12-4	TRBJ1-2	TRBD1	many	CASSSHRGGYTF	TGTGCCAGCAGTTCCCACAGGGGAGGCTACACCTTC
TRBV2	TRBJ2-7	.	few	CAVTRGLALVEQYF	TGTGCCGTCACGCGGGGGCTAGCGTTGGTCGAGCAGTACTTC
TRBV20-1	TRBJ2-7	TRBD2	.	CSARRAAGAYEQYF	TGCAGTGCTAGACGGGCCGCGGGAGCCTACGAGCAGTACTTC
TRBV20-1	TRBJ2-1	TRBD2	few	CSARWGLAGLHASSYNEQFF	TGCAGTGCAAGATGGGGACTAGCGGGGCTCCACGCTAGCTCCTACAATGAGCAGTTCTTC
TRBV20-1	TRBJ2-7	.	.	CSARGGAVYEQYF	TGCAGTGCTAGGGGGGGGGCAGTGTACGAGCAGTACTTC
TRBV20-1	TRBJ2-3	TRBD2	.	CSASHSGSLPDTQYF	TGCAGTGCAAGTCACAGCGGGAGCCTCCCAGATACGCAGTATTTT
TRBV7-9	TRBJ2-5	TRBD1	few	CASSSGTGTEETQYF	TGTGCCAGCAGCTCCGGGACAGGCACTGAAGAGACCCAGTACTTC
TRBV7-9	TRBJ2-7	.	many	CASASNEGYEQYF	TGTGCCAGCGCTTCGAATGAGGGCTACGAGCAGTACTTC
TRBV18	TRBJ2-7	TRBD2	few	CASSPREWDEQYF	TGTGCCAGCTCACCGCGGGAGTGGGACGAGCAGTACTTC
TRBV7-2	TRBJ2-1	.	many	CASSLAGAPPNEQFF	TGTGCCAGCAGCTTAGCGGGAGCCCCCCCCAATGAGCAGTTCTTC
TRBV20-1	TRBJ2-1	TRBD2	many	CSGEGLRYNEQFF	TGCAGTGGGGAGGGCCTGAGGTACAATGAGCAGTTCTTC
TRBV5-1	TRBJ2-1	.	many	CASSLGGQANEQFF	TGCGCCAGCAGCTTGGGGGGCCAGGCCAATGAGCAGTTCTTC
TRBV4-2	TRBJ2-1	TRBD2	.	CASSHDSGRILLYNEQFF	TGTGCCAGCAGCCATGATAGCGGGAGAATCCTCCTTTACAATGAGCAGTTCTTC
TRBV7-8	TRBJ1-5	TRBD1	many	CASSLRDSIYSNQPQHF	TGTGCCAGCAGCTTACGGGACAGCATATATAGCAATCAGCCCCAGCATTTT
TRBV29-1	TRBJ2-1	TRBD2	.	CSVVRTSGIREQFF	TGCAGCGTTGTCCGGACTAGCGGGATTAGGGAGCAGTTCTTC
TRBV29-1	TRBJ2-3	.	.	CSAHGGTDTQYF	TGCAGCGCCCATGGGGGCACAGATACGCAGTATTTT
TRBV12-3/TRBV12-4	TRBJ2-3	.	.	CASSILNTDTQYF	TGTGCCAGCAGTATACTTAACACAGATACGCAGTATTTT
TRBV29-1	TRBJ2-2	TRBD1	few	CSGRQGGTGELFF	TGCAGCGGACGACAGGGTGGTACCGGGGAGCTGTTTTTT
TRBV29-1	TRBJ2-5	.	.	CSVEISSGETQYF	TGCAGCGTTGAGATCTCCAGTGGAGAGACCCAGTACTTC
TRBV5-1	TRBJ2-1	TRBD2	few	CASSHPIISGTSGSSYNEQFF	TGCGCCAGCAGTCACCCCATTATTTCCGGGACTAGCGGGAGTTCCTACAATGAGCAGTTCTTC
TRBV14	TRBJ2-6	.	.	CASSPRRRTGANVLTF	TGTGCCAGCAGCCCCCGGCGGAGAACTGGGGCCAACGTCCTGACTTTC
TRBV4-1	TRBJ2-1	.	few	CASSQAKVPGVIDEQFF	TGCGCCAGCAGCCAAGCCAAGGTCCCAGGCGTAATCGATGAGCAGTTCTTC
TRBV5-6	TRBJ2-5	TRBD1	few	CASSLESGTGSQETQYF	TGTGCCAGCAGCTTGGAGTCCGGGACAGGGAGTCAAGAGACCCAGTACTTC
TRBV30	TRBJ2-7	TRBD2	.	CAWSEGGISYEQYF	TGTGCCTGGAGTGAGGGAGGGATTTCCTACGAGCAGTACTTC
TRBV9	TRBJ2-5	TRBD2	.	CASSAGTSEETQYF	TGTGCCAGCAGCGCCGGGACTAGTGAAGAGACCCAGTACTTC